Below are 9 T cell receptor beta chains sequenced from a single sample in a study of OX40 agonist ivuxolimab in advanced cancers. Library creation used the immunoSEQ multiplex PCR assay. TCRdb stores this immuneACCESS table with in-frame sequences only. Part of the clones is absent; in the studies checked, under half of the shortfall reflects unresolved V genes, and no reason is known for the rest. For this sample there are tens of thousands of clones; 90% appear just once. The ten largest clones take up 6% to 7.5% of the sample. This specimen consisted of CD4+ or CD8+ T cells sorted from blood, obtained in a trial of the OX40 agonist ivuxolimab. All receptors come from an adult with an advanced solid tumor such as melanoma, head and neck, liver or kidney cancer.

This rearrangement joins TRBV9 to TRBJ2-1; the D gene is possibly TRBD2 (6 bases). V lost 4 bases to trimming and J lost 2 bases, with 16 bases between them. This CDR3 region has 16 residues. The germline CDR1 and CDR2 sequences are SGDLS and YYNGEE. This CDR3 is CASSRMGGGTYNEQFF. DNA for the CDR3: TGTGCCAGCAGCAGGATGGGGGGAGGCACCTACAATGAGCAGTTCTTC.

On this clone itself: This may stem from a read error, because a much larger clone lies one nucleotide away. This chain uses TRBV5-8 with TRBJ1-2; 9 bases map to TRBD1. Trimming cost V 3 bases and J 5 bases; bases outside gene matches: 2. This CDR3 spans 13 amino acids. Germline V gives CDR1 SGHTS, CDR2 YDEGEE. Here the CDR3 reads CASSSGQGYGYTF. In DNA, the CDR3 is TGTGCCAGCAGCTCGGGACAGGGTTATGGCTACACCTTC. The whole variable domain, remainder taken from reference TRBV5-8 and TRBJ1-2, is EAGVTQSPTHLIKTRGQQATLRCSPISGHTSVYWYQQALGLGLQFLLWYDEGEERNRGNFPPRFSGRQFPNYSSELNVNALELEDSALYLCASSSGQGYGYTFGSGTRLTVV.

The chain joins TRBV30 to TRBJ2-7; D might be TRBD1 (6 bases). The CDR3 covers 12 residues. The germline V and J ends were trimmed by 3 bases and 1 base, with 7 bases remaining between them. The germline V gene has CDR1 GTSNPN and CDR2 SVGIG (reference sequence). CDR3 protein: CAWRQGSYEQYF. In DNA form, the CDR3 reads TGTGCCTGGAGACAGGGTTCCTACGAGCAGTACTTC. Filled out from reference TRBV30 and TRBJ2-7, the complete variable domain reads SQTIHQWPATLVQPVGSPLSLECTVEGTSNPNLYWYRQAAGRGLQLLFYSVGIGQISSEVPQNLSASRPQDRQFILSSKKLLLSDSGFYLCAWRQGSYEQYFGPGTRLTVT.

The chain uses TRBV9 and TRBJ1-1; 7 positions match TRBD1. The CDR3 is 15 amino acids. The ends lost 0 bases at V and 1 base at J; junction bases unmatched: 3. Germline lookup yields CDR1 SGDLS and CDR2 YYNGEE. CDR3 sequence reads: CASSVEGTANTEAFF. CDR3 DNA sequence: TGTGCCAGCAGCGTAGAGGGGACAGCGAACACTGAAGCTTTCTTT.

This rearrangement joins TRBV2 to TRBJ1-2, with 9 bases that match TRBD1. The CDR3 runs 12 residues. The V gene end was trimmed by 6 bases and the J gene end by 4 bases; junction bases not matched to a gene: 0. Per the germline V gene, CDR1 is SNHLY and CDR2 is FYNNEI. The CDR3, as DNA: TGTGCCAGCAGGGACAGGGGCTATGGCTACACCTTC. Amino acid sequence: CASRDRGYGYTF.

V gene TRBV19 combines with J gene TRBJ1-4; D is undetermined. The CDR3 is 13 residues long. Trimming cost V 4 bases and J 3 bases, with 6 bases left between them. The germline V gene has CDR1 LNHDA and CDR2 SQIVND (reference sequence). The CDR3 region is CASSRTANEKLFF. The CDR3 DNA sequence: TGTGCCAGTAGTAGGACCGCTAATGAAAAACTGTTTTTT.

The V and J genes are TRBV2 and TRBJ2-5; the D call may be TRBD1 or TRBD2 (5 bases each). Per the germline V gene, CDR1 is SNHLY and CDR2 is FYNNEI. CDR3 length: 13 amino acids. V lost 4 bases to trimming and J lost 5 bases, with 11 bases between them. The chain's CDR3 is CASSGGALETQYF. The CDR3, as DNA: TGTGCCAGCAGTGGAGGGGCGCTTGAGACCCAGTACTTC.

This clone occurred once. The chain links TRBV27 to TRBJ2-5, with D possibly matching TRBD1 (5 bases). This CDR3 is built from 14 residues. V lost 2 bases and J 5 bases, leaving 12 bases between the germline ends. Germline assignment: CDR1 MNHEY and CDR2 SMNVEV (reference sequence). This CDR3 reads CASSLSYRSETQYF. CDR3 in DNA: TGTGCCAGCAGTTTAAGTTACAGGTCGGAGACCCAGTACTTC.

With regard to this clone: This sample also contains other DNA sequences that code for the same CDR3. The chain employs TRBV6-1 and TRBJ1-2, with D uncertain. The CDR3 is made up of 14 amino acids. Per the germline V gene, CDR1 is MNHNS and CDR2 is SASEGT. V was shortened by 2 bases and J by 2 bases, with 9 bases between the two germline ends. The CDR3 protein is CASSERQENYGYTF. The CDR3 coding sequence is TGTGCCAGCAGTGAACGGCAGGAGAACTATGGCTACACCTTC.